This is a list of T cell receptor beta chains from one sample in a study of blood T cell repertoires in COVID-19. Clones were read by immunoSEQ multiplex PCR, and TCRdb kept only the in-frame ones, dropping some. The table has 200,000 to 250,000 clones, 70% to 90% seen once. Source material: peripheral blood. These receptor sequences come from a woman aged 25 to 45 who had recovered from COVID-19. CDR3s leave out the opening cysteine and the closing phenylalanine or tryptophan. A D gene is named only where the DNA matches it firmly. The size of a clone is reported for some rows only, either as once, few or many, or as a class for expanded clones.

abundance	v_gene	d_gene	j_gene	CDR3aa
.	TRBV27	.	TRBJ1-6	ASSLYGGSWEVSPLH
.	TRBV7-3	TRBD2	TRBJ2-1	ASSPWAGGWNEQF
.	TRBV2	.	TRBJ1-5	ASRDGLVGNQPQH
many	TRBV9	.	TRBJ2-7	ASSVTDSPYEQY
.	TRBV15	.	TRBJ1-5	ATSGHRAQPQH
.	TRBV11-2	TRBD2	TRBJ2-3	ASSFSGGGTDTQY
.	TRBV5-1	.	TRBJ1-1	ASSLPGAGDTEAF
.	TRBV6-5	.	TRBJ1-2	ASSTGLDYT
.	TRBV9	.	TRBJ2-6	ASSVAADSGANVLT
.	TRBV2	TRBD1	TRBJ2-5	ASAKQGTEETQY
.	TRBV10-3	.	TRBJ1-2	AISEGARNYGYT
few	TRBV11-2	TRBD1	TRBJ2-7	ASSLSRVGGQVT